The TCR beta chain under discussion was sequenced for a study of blood T cell repertoires in COVID-19. Study-level background: The United States, Italy and Spain supplied acute and convalescent COVID-19 samples.

Cohort placement rested on clinical history that participants reported themselves. Clones were read by immunoSEQ multiplex PCR, and TCRdb kept only the in-frame ones, dropping some. The data contain around 78,000 clones, about 89% of them singletons. The receptor was isolated from a woman aged 45-59 years with acute COVID-19. Sequencing was performed on PBMCs or T cells enriched from blood (not recorded which).

This CDR3 reads CASSMGPGLAVTDTQYF. CDR3 DNA: TGTGCCAGTAGTATGGGGCCGGGACTAGCTGTCACAGATACGCAGTATTTT. The V gene is TRBV19, the J gene TRBJ2-3; 9 bases match TRBD2. The V gene's germline CDR1 is LNHDA and CDR2 SQIVND (reference sequence). CDR3 length: 17 residues. The trim removed 3 bases at V and 2 bases at J, leaving 9 bases unmatched.